Listed below are T cell receptor beta chains from one sample, sequenced in a study of CD8 T cells in Susac syndrome. TCRdb re-analysed the immunoSEQ multiplex PCR reads in MiXCR, keeping a single row per CDR3 protein. This sample has approximately 120,000 distinct CDR3 sequences; more than 85% occur once, and the top ten carry roughly 0.29%. The sequencing sample was made of CD8+ T cells from PBMCs. These receptor sequences come from a human donor with multiple sclerosis. Each CDR3 is given with its conserved first and last residue. Fields, in order: CDR3 DNA, CDR3 protein, J gene, D gene, clone size, V gene. D genes are given only for firm matches. A clone size is listed for some rows: how often the clone was seen (once, few, many), or a class if it is expanded.

CDR3nt: TGTGCCAGCAGCGTACTTTCTCGCGGCACCGGGGAGCTGTTTTTT
CDR3aa: CASSVLSRGTGELFF
j_gene: TRBJ2-2
d_gene: .
abundance: .
v_gene: TRBV9

CDR3nt: TGCAGCGTTGAAGGTGTTAGCGGGAGAGTTGCAGATACGCAGTATTTT
CDR3aa: CSVEGVSGRVADTQYF
j_gene: TRBJ2-3
d_gene: TRBD2
abundance: .
v_gene: TRBV29-1

CDR3nt: TGTGCCAGCAGTGAAGGGCCCGGCGAGGGTAATCAGCCCCAGCATTTT
CDR3aa: CASSEGPGEGNQPQHF
j_gene: TRBJ1-5
d_gene: .
abundance: .
v_gene: TRBV6-1

CDR3nt: TGTGCCAGCAGCCAAGAATACCTCCGTAGAAGTACTCCCCTCCACTTT
CDR3aa: CASSQEYLRRSTPLHF
j_gene: TRBJ1-6
d_gene: .
abundance: .
v_gene: TRBV14

CDR3nt: TGTGCCAGCAGCTTCGGAGTTGGGACAGAAGCTTTCTTT
CDR3aa: CASSFGVGTEAFF
j_gene: TRBJ1-1
d_gene: .
abundance: few
v_gene: TRBV11-1

CDR3nt: TGTGCCAGTAGTATGTTTTTGGGGTATGGCTACACCTTC
CDR3aa: CASSMFLGYGYTF
j_gene: TRBJ1-2
d_gene: .
abundance: .
v_gene: TRBV19

CDR3nt: TGTGCCAGCAGCCACCCATACCAGAACCGGGACAGGGGAGGGAATGAGCAGTTCTTC
CDR3aa: CASSHPYQNRDRGGNEQFF
j_gene: TRBJ2-1
d_gene: TRBD1
abundance: .
v_gene: TRBV3-1

CDR3nt: TGTGCCAGCAGCCCAGGAGGGGTTTATAGCTACGAGCAGTACTTC
CDR3aa: CASSPGGVYSYEQYF
j_gene: TRBJ2-7
d_gene: .
abundance: .
v_gene: TRBV9

CDR3nt: TGTGCCAGTAGTATCCGGGACAGAGAATACAATGAGCAGTTCTTC
CDR3aa: CASSIRDREYNEQFF
j_gene: TRBJ2-1
d_gene: TRBD1
abundance: .
v_gene: TRBV19

CDR3nt: TGTGCCAGCAGTTACTCGAGAGCGAATGAGCAGTTCTTC
CDR3aa: CASSYSRANEQFF
j_gene: TRBJ2-1
d_gene: .
abundance: .
v_gene: TRBV6-5

CDR3nt: TGTGCCAGCAGCGGCGGACAGGGCTACACTGAAGCTTTCTTT
CDR3aa: CASSGGQGYTEAFF
j_gene: TRBJ1-1
d_gene: TRBD1
abundance: .
v_gene: TRBV5-6

CDR3nt: TGTGCCATCAGTGAGTCGCTCCGGCGGGGCCAAGAGACCCAGTACTTC
CDR3aa: CAISESLRRGQETQYF
j_gene: TRBJ2-5
d_gene: .
abundance: .
v_gene: TRBV10-3

CDR3nt: TGCAGTGCTAGGGACCTAGCGGGGGATATCTACGAGCAGTACTTC
CDR3aa: CSARDLAGDIYEQYF
j_gene: TRBJ2-7
d_gene: TRBD2
abundance: .
v_gene: TRBV20-1

CDR3nt: TGTGCCAGCAGCGCGCCCTTTGGGCCCCTCAGCCAAGAGACCCAGTACTTC
CDR3aa: CASSAPFGPLSQETQYF
j_gene: TRBJ2-5
d_gene: .
abundance: .
v_gene: TRBV9

CDR3nt: TGTGCCAGCAGTCTGGACAGGGGAATCGAGCAGTACTTC
CDR3aa: CASSLDRGIEQYF
j_gene: TRBJ2-7
d_gene: TRBD1
abundance: .
v_gene: TRBV27

CDR3nt: TGTGCCAGCAGCTACGACTCGGCTGGGGCCAACGTCCTGACTTTC
CDR3aa: CASSYDSAGANVLTF
j_gene: TRBJ2-6
d_gene: .
abundance: .
v_gene: TRBV5-4

CDR3nt: TGTGCCAGCAGCTTAGCCCCCAGGGACCCCCGGGGCTACACCTTC
CDR3aa: CASSLAPRDPRGYTF
j_gene: TRBJ1-2
d_gene: .
abundance: once
v_gene: TRBV7-9

CDR3nt: TGTGCCAGCACCCAAGGCTACAGTACTCAAGAGACCCAGTACTTC
CDR3aa: CASTQGYSTQETQYF
j_gene: TRBJ2-5
d_gene: .
abundance: .
v_gene: TRBV2

CDR3nt: TGTGCCAGTAGTAACAGGGGGCGAAGCACCGGGGAGCTGTTTTTT
CDR3aa: CASSNRGRSTGELFF
j_gene: TRBJ2-2
d_gene: TRBD1
abundance: once
v_gene: TRBV19

CDR3nt: TGTGCCAGCAGCTTACATGTGGGGAGGACGGACAGGGGCCTTGCAACTAATGAAAAACTGTTTTTT
CDR3aa: CASSLHVGRTDRGLATNEKLFF
j_gene: TRBJ1-4
d_gene: TRBD1
abundance: .
v_gene: TRBV11-1

CDR3nt: TGTGCCAGCAGTTTACTTACGGAGGGGACAGGGGGCCTTTTGAACACTGAAGCTTTCTTT
CDR3aa: CASSLLTEGTGGLLNTEAFF
j_gene: TRBJ1-1
d_gene: TRBD1
abundance: .
v_gene: TRBV12-3/TRBV12-4

CDR3nt: TGCAGTGCTAGATCAGGGGCGTCCTACGAGCAGTACTTC
CDR3aa: CSARSGASYEQYF
j_gene: TRBJ2-7
d_gene: .
abundance: once
v_gene: TRBV20-1

CDR3nt: TGTGCCAGCAGTAAAACAGGGCCCGGCTACACCTTC
CDR3aa: CASSKTGPGYTF
j_gene: TRBJ1-2
d_gene: .
abundance: .
v_gene: TRBV6-1

CDR3nt: TGTGCCAGCAGCCCCCGAGGGCAGCGGCAAGTCGATACGCAGTATTTT
CDR3aa: CASSPRGQRQVDTQYF
j_gene: TRBJ2-3
d_gene: .
abundance: .
v_gene: TRBV6-6

CDR3nt: TGTGCCAGCAGCTCAACCCGAGACGGGGTCACAGATACGCAGTATTTT
CDR3aa: CASSSTRDGVTDTQYF
j_gene: TRBJ2-3
d_gene: .
abundance: .
v_gene: TRBV7-9

CDR3nt: TGTGCCAGCAGCCCCCTTGTGGGGACAGGGTGGTCAGATACGCAGTATTTT
CDR3aa: CASSPLVGTGWSDTQYF
j_gene: TRBJ2-3
d_gene: TRBD1
abundance: .
v_gene: TRBV14

CDR3nt: TGTGCCAGCAGCCCCGGGACCAATCAGCCCCAGCATTTT
CDR3aa: CASSPGTNQPQHF
j_gene: TRBJ1-5
d_gene: .
abundance: once
v_gene: TRBV13

CDR3nt: TGTGCCAGCAGCTTAGGGGCCCCCAGTGAAAGCGGCAACTCCTACGAGCAGTACTTC
CDR3aa: CASSLGAPSESGNSYEQYF
j_gene: TRBJ2-7
d_gene: .
abundance: .
v_gene: TRBV7-2

CDR3nt: TGTGCCAGCAGCCAGGGGGAACTCTACGAGCAGTACTTC
CDR3aa: CASSQGELYEQYF
j_gene: TRBJ2-7
d_gene: TRBD1
abundance: .
v_gene: TRBV7-6

CDR3nt: TGTGCCAGCAGAAATCCCGGAGCCACGAACACTGAAGCTTTCTTT
CDR3aa: CASRNPGATNTEAFF
j_gene: TRBJ1-1
d_gene: .
abundance: .
v_gene: TRBV5-4

CDR3nt: TGTGCCAGCAGCTCCGGGCGGACGGTGGGGGGCACCGGACCTCAAGCATTTGCGACCCAGTACTTC
CDR3aa: CASSSGRTVGGTGPQAFATQYF
j_gene: TRBJ2-5
d_gene: .
abundance: .
v_gene: TRBV7-6

CDR3nt: TGTGCCAGCAGTCATGGGGGCCCCGCCTTCTACGAGCAGTACTTC
CDR3aa: CASSHGGPAFYEQYF
j_gene: TRBJ2-7
d_gene: .
abundance: .
v_gene: TRBV6-5

CDR3nt: TGTGCCAGCAGCGGATCAGCGGGGGGGCGGTCAGATACGCAGTATTTT
CDR3aa: CASSGSAGGRSDTQYF
j_gene: TRBJ2-3
d_gene: TRBD2
abundance: .
v_gene: TRBV9

CDR3nt: TGCGCCAGCAGACCCGAAGGGCGCTACGAGCAGTACTTC
CDR3aa: CASRPEGRYEQYF
j_gene: TRBJ2-7
d_gene: .
abundance: .
v_gene: TRBV5-1

CDR3nt: TGCAGCGTCAGTCCCAGAGGGGGTTCACAAGAGACCCAGTACTTC
CDR3aa: CSVSPRGGSQETQYF
j_gene: TRBJ2-5
d_gene: .
abundance: .
v_gene: TRBV29-1

CDR3nt: TGTGCCAGCAGCTTGTGGATAGGAAACACCATATATTTT
CDR3aa: CASSLWIGNTIYF
j_gene: TRBJ1-3
d_gene: .
abundance: few
v_gene: TRBV5-4

CDR3nt: TGTGCCAGCAGCCCATTATCGAACACTGAAGCTTTCTTT
CDR3aa: CASSPLSNTEAFF
j_gene: TRBJ1-1
d_gene: .
abundance: .
v_gene: TRBV3-1

CDR3nt: TGTGCCAGCAGCGTAGAGGAGCGGGAGTTCAATGAGCAGTTCTTC
CDR3aa: CASSVEEREFNEQFF
j_gene: TRBJ2-1
d_gene: TRBD2
abundance: .
v_gene: TRBV9

CDR3nt: TGTGCCAGCAGTTACTCGGGGCGGCTAGCGGAACAGGGAGTTCAAGAGACCCAGTACTTC
CDR3aa: CASSYSGRLAEQGVQETQYF
j_gene: TRBJ2-5
d_gene: .
abundance: .
v_gene: TRBV6-5

CDR3nt: TGTGCCAGCAAGAAGACAGGGGAATCCTACAATGAGCAGTTCTTC
CDR3aa: CASKKTGESYNEQFF
j_gene: TRBJ2-1
d_gene: TRBD1
abundance: .
v_gene: TRBV6-1

CDR3nt: TGTGCCAGCAGTGTCCGACTGGGCTACGAGCAGTACTTC
CDR3aa: CASSVRLGYEQYF
j_gene: TRBJ2-7
d_gene: .
abundance: .
v_gene: TRBV6-1

CDR3nt: TGCGCCAGCAGCCTGAGGTTGGGCCAGGGCTTCGGCGATGAGCAGTTCTTC
CDR3aa: CASSLRLGQGFGDEQFF
j_gene: TRBJ2-1
d_gene: .
abundance: .
v_gene: TRBV4-1

CDR3nt: TGCGCCAGCAGCCAAGATTCCGGAGGGCAGGCCACTGAAGCTTTCTTT
CDR3aa: CASSQDSGGQATEAFF
j_gene: TRBJ1-1
d_gene: .
abundance: .
v_gene: TRBV4-1

CDR3nt: TGTGCCAGCACCCTTGACGGGAGCTCCTACGAGCAGTACTTC
CDR3aa: CASTLDGSSYEQYF
j_gene: TRBJ2-7
d_gene: .
abundance: .
v_gene: TRBV28

CDR3nt: TGTGCCAGCAGTTTCCAGACGGGGGGAGGTAATGGCTACACCTTC
CDR3aa: CASSFQTGGGNGYTF
j_gene: TRBJ1-2
d_gene: .
abundance: .
v_gene: TRBV7-9

CDR3nt: TGTGCCAGCAGCTTAGGGGACAGGGTCTACGAGCAGTACTTC
CDR3aa: CASSLGDRVYEQYF
j_gene: TRBJ2-7
d_gene: TRBD1
abundance: .
v_gene: TRBV7-6

CDR3nt: TGCAGTGCTAGAGATGGGCAGGGGGCCACCTACGAGCAGTACTTC
CDR3aa: CSARDGQGATYEQYF
j_gene: TRBJ2-7
d_gene: TRBD1
abundance: .
v_gene: TRBV20-1

CDR3nt: TGTGCCACCAGTGATTTGACTGAAGCTTTCTTT
CDR3aa: CATSDLTEAFF
j_gene: TRBJ1-1
d_gene: .
abundance: .
v_gene: TRBV24-1

CDR3nt: TGTGCCAGTAGTAGCCTCGACAGGGCGAGCACAGATACGCAGTATTTT
CDR3aa: CASSSLDRASTDTQYF
j_gene: TRBJ2-3
d_gene: TRBD1
abundance: few
v_gene: TRBV19

CDR3nt: TGCAGTGCTAGATCAGACAGGGGTCAAGAGACCCAGTACTTC
CDR3aa: CSARSDRGQETQYF
j_gene: TRBJ2-5
d_gene: TRBD1
abundance: .
v_gene: TRBV20-1